The rows below give T cell receptor beta chains drawn from one sample of a study of PD-1 blockade in mismatch repair-deficient tumors. Some clones are missing from TCRdb's copy, which holds only in-frame ones; the method was immunoSEQ multiplex PCR. The table has 120,000 or so clones, 86% seen once. Here the sequenced sample was peripheral blood, taken 44 weeks after starting pembrolizumab. The receptors were sampled from an adult with mismatch repair-deficient cancer. CDR3s include the opening cysteine and the closing phenylalanine or tryptophan. Fields, in order: clone size, V gene, J gene, D gene, CDR3 protein, CDR3 DNA. D genes are given only for firm matches. Rows give clone size only sometimes, using once, few, many, or a class for an expanded clone.

>once|TRBV6-5|TRBJ1-2|TRBD1
CASSDRQGAIYGYTF
TGTGCCAGCAGCGATCGACAGGGGGCCATCTATGGCTACACCTTC
>NA|TRBV19|TRBJ2-2|NA
CASSIAGGELFF
TGTGCCAGTAGTATAGCAGGCGGGGAGCTGTTTTTT
>NA|TRBV7-9|TRBJ2-1|NA
CASSLGTGLNYNEQFF
TGTGCCAGCAGCTTGGGGACGGGACTCAACTACAATGAGCAGTTCTTC
>NA|TRBV5-1|TRBJ1-5|TRBD1
CASSPGQGANNQPQHF
TGCGCCAGCAGCCCCGGACAGGGGGCAAACAATCAGCCCCAGCATTTT
>NA|TRBV28|TRBJ2-2|TRBD2
CASRQNLAGGNTGELFF
TGTGCCAGCAGGCAAAACCTAGCGGGAGGAAACACCGGGGAGCTGTTTTTT
>NA|TRBV7-6|TRBJ2-5|NA
CASSSHPQETQYF
TGTGCCAGCAGCTCCCACCCCCAAGAGACCCAGTACTTC
>NA|TRBV4-3|TRBJ2-1|NA
CASSQAWGGHNEQFF
TGCGCCAGCAGCCAAGCGTGGGGCGGGCACAATGAGCAGTTCTTC
>once|TRBV7-3|TRBJ2-1|NA
CASSLTSISRGAHNEQFF
TGTGCCAGCAGCTTAACGTCGATAAGTCGGGGGGCTCACAATGAGCAGTTCTTC
>NA|TRBV5-1|TRBJ2-7|TRBD2
CASSWSGRSTGEQYF
TGCGCCAGCAGCTGGAGCGGGAGATCAACGGGAGAGCAGTACTTC
>NA|TRBV19|TRBJ2-7|NA
CASSIDHTIYEQYF
TGTGCCAGTAGTATAGACCACACAATCTACGAGCAGTACTTC
>NA|TRBV9|TRBJ2-1|NA
CASSVADEIRPHNEQFF
TGTGCCAGCAGCGTAGCGGATGAGATTAGGCCACACAATGAGCAGTTCTTC
>once|TRBV6-6|TRBJ2-7|NA
CASREKDHREYEQYF
TGTGCCAGCAGGGAAAAGGATCACAGGGAGTACGAGCAGTACTTC
>once|TRBV7-3|TRBJ2-6|NA
CASSPSITGANVLTF
TGTGCCAGCAGCCCCAGTATTACTGGGGCCAACGTCCTGACTTTC
>NA|TRBV4-1|TRBJ1-1|NA
CASSQDRGSTGAFF
TGCGCCAGCAGCCAAGACAGGGGCTCCACGGGAGCTTTCTTT
>NA|TRBV6-6|TRBJ2-7|NA
CASSYSDSESYEQYF
TGTGCCAGCAGTTACTCGGACAGCGAGTCCTACGAGCAGTACTTC
>NA|TRBV9|TRBJ2-7|TRBD2
CASSVSGRASDEQYF
TGTGCCAGCAGCGTAAGCGGGAGAGCTTCAGACGAGCAGTACTTC
>NA|TRBV7-2|TRBJ2-7|NA
CASSLSGLGRTYEQYF
TGTGCCAGCAGCTTAAGTGGGCTTGGGAGAACCTACGAGCAGTACTTC
>NA|TRBV28|TRBJ1-2|NA
CASSPPSTYYGYTF
TGTGCCAGCAGCCCTCCCTCGACCTACTATGGCTACACCTTC
>NA|TRBV7-9|TRBJ2-3|NA
CASSLEEELSDTQYF
TGTGCCAGCAGCTTAGAGGAAGAGCTGTCAGATACGCAGTATTTT
>NA|TRBV2|TRBJ2-7|TRBD2
CASRGGGGTSRSYEQYF
TGTGCCAGCAGAGGGGGGGGCGGGACTAGCCGATCCTACGAGCAGTACTTC
>NA|TRBV4-1|TRBJ1-2|NA
CASSQDLTGRRYGYTF
TGCGCCAGCAGCCAAGATCTTACAGGGAGGCGGTATGGCTACACCTTC
>NA|TRBV6-1|TRBJ2-7|TRBD1
CASSEVPTGGYEQYF
TGTGCCAGCAGTGAAGTCCCGACAGGGGGCTACGAGCAGTACTTC
>NA|TRBV7-2|TRBJ2-5|NA
CASSLRAETQYF
TGTGCCAGCAGCTTACGAGCGGAGACCCAGTACTTC
>once|TRBV5-1|TRBJ1-3|NA
CASSLVGAGNTIYF
TGCGCCAGCAGCTTGGTAGGGGCTGGAAACACCATATATTTT
>NA|TRBV5-4|TRBJ2-5|NA
CASSLELFRETQYF
TGTGCCAGCAGCTTGGAGCTGTTCCGAGAGACCCAGTACTTC
>NA|TRBV7-3|TRBJ2-3|NA
CASSLAGPTDTQYF
TGTGCCAGCAGCTTAGCGGGACCCACAGATACGCAGTATTTT
>NA|TRBV29-1|TRBJ2-3|NA
CSVAFLPAVTSTDTQYF
TGCAGCGTTGCCTTTCTTCCAGCGGTTACAAGCACAGATACGCAGTATTTT
>NA|TRBV4-2|TRBJ2-7|NA
CASSQLGQGPYEQYF
TGTGCCAGCAGCCAACTCGGGCAGGGCCCCTACGAGCAGTACTTC
>NA|TRBV5-1|TRBJ2-3|TRBD2
CASSLVGWLAGGSTDTQYF
TGCGCCAGCAGCTTGGTCGGTTGGCTAGCGGGAGGCAGCACAGATACGCAGTATTTT
>NA|TRBV7-9|TRBJ2-3|TRBD2
CASSLGASGSTDTQYF
TGTGCCAGCAGCTTAGGGGCTAGCGGGAGCACAGATACGCAGTATTTT
>NA|TRBV28|TRBJ2-5|NA
CASSFGPIGRETQYF
TGTGCCAGCAGTTTTGGACCGATAGGGCGAGAGACCCAGTACTTC
>NA|TRBV25-1|TRBJ2-7|TRBD1
CASSVLGGTGSYEQYF
TGTGCCAGCAGTGTCTTAGGGGGGACAGGGTCCTACGAGCAGTACTTC
>NA|TRBV30|TRBJ2-7|TRBD2
CAWSSGTSGRARNEQYF
TGTGCCTGGAGTAGTGGGACTAGCGGGAGGGCCCGGAACGAGCAGTACTTC
>NA|TRBV5-1|TRBJ2-7|TRBD1
CASSLYGGQEYSYEQYF
TGCGCCAGCAGCTTGTACGGTGGACAGGAATATTCCTACGAGCAGTACTTC
>NA|TRBV29-1|TRBJ1-2|NA
CSVETELPSGYTF
TGCAGCGTTGAAACGGAGCTCCCAAGTGGCTACACCTTC
>NA|TRBV28|TRBJ2-7|TRBD1
CASRGRTGSSYEQYF
TGTGCCAGCAGAGGGCGGACAGGGAGCTCCTACGAGCAGTACTTC
>NA|TRBV19|TRBJ2-2|TRBD1
CASSMGQPGTGELFF
TGTGCCAGTAGTATGGGACAGCCCGGGACCGGGGAGCTGTTTTTT
>NA|TRBV30|TRBJ2-7|NA
CAAELEGGAGEQYF
TGTGCCGCGGAGCTGGAAGGGGGCGCGGGGGAGCAGTACTTC
>NA|TRBV27|TRBJ2-3|TRBD2
CASKIGRGTSTDTQYF
TGTGCCAGCAAGATCGGGAGGGGAACTAGCACAGATACGCAGTATTTT
>NA|TRBV6-5|TRBJ2-6|NA
CASSSSGARGANVLTF
TGTGCCAGCAGTTCATCGGGGGCTCGGGGGGCCAACGTCCTGACTTTC
>NA|TRBV2|TRBJ1-4|NA
CASSAQGIATNEKLFF
TGTGCCAGCAGTGCCCAGGGTATTGCAACTAATGAAAAACTGTTTTTT
>few|TRBV28|TRBJ2-1|NA
CASSLNGANEQFF
TGTGCCAGCAGTTTAAATGGCGCCAATGAGCAGTTCTTC
>NA|TRBV19|TRBJ1-3|NA
CASSIDRGNTIYF
TGTGCCAGTAGTATAGATCGGGGAAACACCATATATTTT
>NA|TRBV19|TRBJ2-6|NA
CASRLNHRAGANVLTF
TGTGCCAGTAGACTAAATCACAGGGCTGGGGCCAACGTCCTGACTTTC
>NA|TRBV4-1|TRBJ2-7|TRBD2
CASSPIGLAASYEQYF
TGCGCCAGCAGCCCAATCGGACTAGCGGCCTCCTACGAGCAGTACTTC
>NA|TRBV5-6|TRBJ2-1|NA
CASILYDRVTYNEQFF
TGTGCCAGCATCCTGTACGATCGGGTGACGTACAATGAGCAGTTCTTC
>NA|TRBV6-1|TRBJ2-2|TRBD2
CASSPLAGDSGELFF
TGTGCCAGCAGTCCACTAGCGGGAGATTCCGGGGAGCTGTTTTTT
>once|TRBV5-4|TRBJ1-2|TRBD1
CASSTVTGAGYTF
TGTGCCAGCAGCACCGTGACAGGGGCCGGCTACACCTTC
>NA|TRBV19|TRBJ2-3|NA
CASSQLQGSSTDTQYF
TGTGCCAGTAGTCAACTACAGGGTTCTAGCACAGATACGCAGTATTTT
>NA|TRBV9|TRBJ2-7|TRBD2
CASSVGIAGTYEQYF
TGTGCCAGCAGCGTCGGGATAGCGGGAACCTACGAGCAGTACTTC
>NA|TRBV28|TRBJ1-5|TRBD1
CASRYRQGAGNQPQHF
TGTGCCAGCAGGTACCGACAGGGGGCCGGCAATCAGCCCCAGCATTTT
>NA|TRBV7-8|TRBJ2-1|TRBD1
CASSFHRDRGRSEQFF
TGTGCCAGCAGTTTTCACCGGGACAGGGGGCGCAGTGAGCAGTTCTTC
>NA|TRBV29-1|TRBJ2-2|NA
CSVRATVSNTGELFF
TGCAGCGTCCGAGCAACAGTCTCGAACACCGGGGAGCTGTTTTTT
>NA|TRBV5-6|TRBJ2-7|NA
CASTGSGESLEQYF
TGTGCCAGCACCGGGTCGGGAGAGTCTCTCGAGCAGTACTTC